A single sample is the source of the 22 T cell receptor beta chains below, sequenced in a study of cytomegalovirus exposure and HLA in healthy donors. The PCR was carried out with 60 Vbeta primers and 13 Jbeta primers. Sequencing was performed with immunoSEQ multiplex PCR; in TCRdb, only in-frame clones are kept and a portion is missing. The profile shows tens of thousands of clones, 82% of them singletons. Specimen: PBMCs. The receptors here all came from a man in his forties or fifties in good health and CMV-seronegative.

This chain connects TRBV9 to TRBJ2-1; 7 bases are shared with TRBD2. V trimming: 0 bases; J trimming: 4 bases; junction bases outside the gene matches: 7. This CDR3 region has 16 residues. The germline CDR1 and CDR2 sequences are SGDLS and YYNGEE. The CDR3 is CASSVGEGGLYNEQFF. The DNA of the CDR3 is TGTGCCAGCAGCGTAGGGGAGGGTGGCCTTTACAATGAGCAGTTCTTC.

The rearrangement joins TRBV7-2 to TRBJ2-3, with a weak D call TRBD2 (6 bases). The V end was cut by 2 bases, the J end by 0 bases, with 9 bases between. CDR1 SGHTA and CDR2 FQGNSA come from the germline V gene. This CDR3 comprises 15 residues. The CDR3: CASSLNGGSTDTQYF. CDR3 DNA sequence: TGTGCCAGCAGCTTAAACGGAGGGAGCACAGATACGCAGTATTTT.

By sample share, this clone is medium-sized. V and J are TRBV11-1 and TRBJ1-4; TRBD1 agrees at 7 bases. CDR1 SGHAT and CDR2 FQDESV come from the germline V gene (reference sequence). J lost 8 bases, V lost 5 bases, and 11 bases had no gene match. The CDR3 consists of 15 residues. This chain's CDR3 is CASSLTGANREKLFF. The CDR3 bases are TGTGCCAGCAGCCTTACAGGGGCGAATCGAGAAAAACTGTTTTTT.

Written as DNA, the CDR3 is TGTGCCAGCAGCTTGGTCCGGGACAGCCGGCCGTTCTTC. This translates into CASSLVRDSRPFF. This rearrangement joins TRBV11-2 to TRBJ2-1; 7 bases line up with TRBD1. Per germline, CDR1 SGHAT and CDR2 FQNNGV. V was clipped by 3 bases and J by 15 bases; unmatched bases: 11. The CDR3 covers 13 residues.

This chain links TRBV9 with TRBJ2-2; no reliable D call. Germline CDR1 SGDLS, CDR2 YYNGEE. The CDR3 runs 12 residues. V was clipped by 1 base and J by 6 bases, with 4 bases between them. CDR3 protein: CASSVRAGELFF. DNA of the CDR3: TGTGCCAGCAGCGTACGGGCCGGGGAGCTGTTTTTT.

The V and J genes are TRBV7-2 and TRBJ2-3, with D perhaps matching TRBD2 (5 bases). In germline, CDR1 is SGHTA, CDR2 FQGNSA. With 0 bases removed from V and 4 bases from J, the gap between germline ends came to 11 bases. The CDR3 sequence is 15 residues long. The CDR3 coding sequence is TGTGCCAGCAGCTTAGCGGGAGCCCCCGCAGATACGCAGTATTTT. Protein product: CASSLAGAPADTQYF.

This sequence joins TRBV30 and TRBJ2-2, with a possible D match to TRBD2 (6 bases). CDR3 size: 13 residues. Looked up from germline, CDR1 is GTSNPN and CDR2 is SVGIG (reference sequence). With 3 bases removed from V and 6 bases from J, the gap between germline ends came to 11 bases. The CDR3 bases are TGTGCCTGGAGCTGGAGGGCCGCCGGGGAGCTGTTTTTT. Residues: CAWSWRAAGELFF.

This chain uses TRBV7-3 with TRBJ2-1, with 9 bases matching TRBD2. Per germline, CDR1 SGHTA and CDR2 FQGTGA. This CDR3 has 15 residues. V was clipped by 1 base and J by 6 bases; unmatched bases: 4. The CDR3 region is CASSLNSGSINEQFF. Written as DNA, the CDR3 is TGTGCCAGCAGCTTAAATAGCGGGAGTATCAATGAGCAGTTCTTC.

The chain has TRBV11-1 and TRBJ2-1; D might be TRBD1 (6 bases). V shed 1 base and J shed 5 bases, with 12 bases lying between them. This CDR3 has 15 amino acids. The germline gives CDR1 SGHAT, CDR2 FQDESV (reference sequence). The CDR3 coding sequence is TGTGCCAGCAGCTTAGATACAGGGCCGCACAATGAGCAGTTCTTC. Its protein is CASSLDTGPHNEQFF.

V gene TRBV18 combines with J gene TRBJ2-7; D perhaps matches TRBD2 (6 bases). The CDR3 has 14 amino acids. CDR1 is KGHSH and CDR2 is LQKENI in the germline V gene. Trimming took off 6 bases at V and 3 bases at J, with 15 bases between the two ends. CDR3 sequence: CASSTGGTLYEQYF. CDR3 bases: TGTGCCAGCTCCACAGGCGGGACTCTCTACGAGCAGTACTTC. The full variable domain, rest sourced from reference TRBV18 and TRBJ2-7, is NAGVMQNPRHLVRRRGQEARLRCSPMKGHSHVYWYRQLPEEGLKFMVYLQKENIIDESGMPKERFSAEFPKEGPSILRIQQVVRGDSAAYFCASSTGGTLYEQYFGPGTRLTVT.

The gene calls are TRBV18 and TRBJ1-2; D is perhaps TRBD1 (6 bases). Trimming removed 3 bases from V and 0 bases from J, with 11 bases in between. There are 15 residues in the CDR3. CDR1 is KGHSH and CDR2 is LQKENI in the germline V gene. In DNA form, the CDR3 reads TGTGCCAGCTCACCGTGGACAGAAGCTAACTATGGCTACACCTTC. Encoded protein: CASSPWTEANYGYTF.

V usage is TRBV28 and J usage is TRBJ1-2, with 8 bases fitting TRBD1. V trimming: 2 bases; J trimming: 4 bases; junction bases outside the gene matches: 6. CDR1 and CDR2 (germline): MDHEN, SYDVKM. The CDR3 extends over 15 amino acids. DNA for the CDR3: TGTGCCAGCAGTTTAGCTCAGGGGGCCGGCTATGGCTACACCTTC. Its protein is CASSLAQGAGYGYTF.

The genes are TRBV2 and TRBJ2-1, with 8 bases fitting TRBD2. The length of the CDR3 is 11 residues. V trimming: 8 bases; J trimming: 6 bases; junction bases outside the gene matches: 0. Germline-derived CDR1 and CDR2 are SNHLY and FYNNEI. The CDR3 nucleotides are TGTGCCAGCGGGACTAGCAATGAGCAGTTCTTC. Translated: CASGTSNEQFF.

The gene calls are TRBV5-4 and TRBJ2-5; 12 nucleotides match TRBD2. CDR3 length: 17 residues. Per the germline V gene, CDR1 is SGHNT and CDR2 is YYREEE (reference sequence). Trimming at V came to 3 bases and at J to 1 base, leaving 7 bases not matched to a gene. The CDR3 DNA sequence: TGTGCCAGCAGCTCTGGGGGACTAGCGGGTTTCCAAGAGACCCAGTACTTC. This encodes CASSSGGLAGFQETQYF.

V usage is TRBV7-6 and J usage is TRBJ1-5, with TRBD1 matching over 7 bases. Germline CDR1 reads SGHVS; CDR2 reads FNYEAQ. This CDR3 has 17 amino acids. The V segment lost 1 base and the J segment 0 bases; nucleotides outside the gene matches: 6. Here the CDR3 DNA reads TGTGCCAGCAGCTTAGGGTGGGACAGCAATAGCAATCAGCCCCAGCATTTT. Protein: CASSLGWDSNSNQPQHF.

The chain employs TRBV10-3 and TRBJ2-7; TRBD2 aligns across 16 bases. The V gene's germline CDR1 is ENHRY and CDR2 SYGVKD. CDR3 length: 17 amino acids. Trimming took 3 bases from V and 2 from J; bases not matched to a gene: 4. Here the CDR3 DNA reads TGTGCCATCAGTGATTTTGGGACTAGCGGGAGGGCCTACGAGCAGTACTTC. As protein: CAISDFGTSGRAYEQYF.

The chain employs TRBV2 and TRBJ2-7; 11 bases map to TRBD2. Germline lookup yields CDR1 SNHLY and CDR2 FYNNEI. There are 15 residues in the CDR3. V lost 1 base, J lost 4 bases, and 3 bases stayed unmatched. CDR3 DNA: TGTGCCAGCAGTGAAGTAGCGGGAGGGTGGTACGAGCAGTACTTC. This sequence encodes CASSEVAGGWYEQYF.

This chain uses TRBV9 with TRBJ2-2; possible D gene TRBD2, 6 bases. Trimming took off 1 base at V and 2 bases at J, with 18 bases between the two ends. Germline-derived CDR1 and CDR2 are SGDLS and YYNGEE. CDR3 size: 18 residues. DNA for the CDR3: TGTGCCAGCAGCGTACCCTTAGGAGGGCAATTAAACACCGGGGAGCTGTTTTTT. As protein: CASSVPLGGQLNTGELFF.

The genes are TRBV19 and TRBJ1-2; 12 positions match TRBD1. Germline V CDR1 and CDR2: LNHDA, SQIVND (reference sequence). This CDR3 has 15 amino acids. The J segment lost 5 bases and the V segment lost 5 bases, leaving 6 bases of the junction unmatched. The CDR3 reads CASSGTGGAGYGYTF. The CDR3 DNA reads TGTGCCAGTAGTGGGACAGGGGGCGCGGGGTATGGCTACACCTTC.

J is TRBJ2-7 and V is TRBV6-6, with 10 bases that match TRBD1. Germline V gives CDR1 MNHNY, CDR2 SVGAGI (reference sequence). V trimming: 6 bases; J trimming: 6 bases; junction bases outside the gene matches: 11. The CDR3 contains 15 residues. In DNA form, the CDR3 reads TGTGCCAGCAGCCAGACTAGGACAGGGGGTCTCGAGCAGTACTTC. Its translation: CASSQTRTGGLEQYF.

This clone came up once. The chain joins TRBV13 to TRBJ2-2, with 10 bases fitting TRBD2. The trim removed 5 bases at V and 6 bases at J, leaving 9 bases unmatched. Germline-derived CDR1 and CDR2 are PRHDT and FYEKMQ (reference sequence). This CDR3 has 16 amino acids. CDR3 region: CASSHPLAGVPGELFF. The CDR3 region has the DNA TGTGCCAGCAGCCACCCGCTAGCGGGAGTCCCCGGGGAGCTGTTTTTT.

V gene TRBV11-2 combines with J gene TRBJ2-2, with D maybe TRBD2 (5 bases). The germline CDR1 and CDR2 sequences are SGHAT and FQNNGV. This CDR3 comprises 16 residues. Trimming removed 0 bases from V and 6 bases from J, with 14 bases in between. The chain's CDR3 is CASSLDSVGFPGELFF. CDR3 in DNA: TGTGCCAGCAGCTTAGATAGCGTTGGTTTCCCCGGGGAGCTGTTTTTT.